Following are 10 T cell receptor beta chains from one sample sequenced in a study of blood T cell repertoires in COVID-19. The repertoire was sequenced with immunoSEQ multiplex PCR; TCRdb's copy has only in-frame clones and lacks some. Among some 200,000 clones, more than 70% were seen once, and the ten largest hold 2.5%. Input material: peripheral blood. Receptor source: a man aged 35 to 55 with active or convalescent COVID-19.

V usage is TRBV15 and J usage is TRBJ1-5, with a possible D match to TRBD1 (6 bases). Trimming took 0 bases from V and 5 from J, leaving 14 bases between them. CDR1 and CDR2 (germline): LNHNV, YYDKDF (reference sequence). This CDR3 has 16 amino acids. The DNA for the CDR3 is TGTGCCACCAGCAGAGATTCTACGGCAGGGGATCAGCCCCAGCATTTT. It yields the protein CATSRDSTAGDQPQHF.

The genes are TRBV5-1 and TRBJ2-7, with 8 bases that match TRBD1. Trimming cost V 4 bases and J 7 bases; bases outside gene matches: 10. The germline V gene encodes CDR1 SGHRS and CDR2 YFSETQ. There are 14 residues in the CDR3. CDR3 sequence (DNA): TGCGCCAGCAGCGCGGACAGGGTAGGTTGGGAGCAGTACTTC. It translates to CASSADRVGWEQYF. The variable domain in full, with the rest retrieved from reference TRBV5-1 and TRBJ2-7, is KAGVTQTPRYLIKTRGQQVTLSCSPISGHRSVSWYQQTPGQGLQFLFEYFSETQRNKGNFPGRFSGRQFSNSRSEMNVSTLELGDSALYLCASSADRVGWEQYFGPGTRLTVT.

V gene TRBV10-3 combines with J gene TRBJ2-7; perhaps TRBD1 as D (6 bases). The CDR3 sequence is 12 residues long. Germline values: CDR1 ENHRY, CDR2 SYGVKD. With 10 bases removed from V and 6 bases from J, the gap between germline ends came to 16 bases. For the CDR3, the DNA is TGTGCCAGCTCACTACAACAGGGCGAGCAGTACTTC. It translates to CASSLQQGEQYF.

V gene TRBV4-3 combines with J gene TRBJ2-5; TRBD2 is a possible D gene (7 bases). CDR1 is LGHNA and CDR2 is YSLEER in the germline V gene. Trimming left V 0 bases short and J 5 bases short, with 16 bases between. The CDR3 length is 16 residues. The CDR3 loop is CASSQEGGGVWETQYF. The DNA of the CDR3 is TGCGCCAGCAGCCAAGAGGGGGGGGGCGTCTGGGAGACCCAGTACTTC.

The rearrangement links TRBV6-1 to TRBJ2-2, with 7 bases that match TRBD1. This CDR3 has 16 residues. CDR1 is MNHNS, CDR2 SASEGT, per germline. V lost 2 bases to trimming and J lost 2 bases; unmatched junction nucleotides: 5. As DNA, the CDR3 is TGTGCCAGCAGTGAAAGGGGACAGCTAAACACCGGGGAGCTGTTTTTT. This encodes CASSERGQLNTGELFF.

This clone was detected once. The chain carries TRBV7-2 and TRBJ1-1; D unclear. Germline values: CDR1 SGHTA, CDR2 FQGNSA. Trimming removed 0 bases at V and 3 bases at J, with 8 bases between. There are 14 residues in the CDR3. The CDR3 protein is CASSLAHRDTEAFF. In DNA, the CDR3 is TGTGCCAGCAGCTTAGCACACAGAGACACTGAAGCTTTCTTT.

The chain uses TRBV29-1 and TRBJ2-1, with 8 positions matching TRBD1. The germline V gene has CDR1 SQVTM and CDR2 ANQGSEA. With V trimmed by 4 bases and J by 0 bases, 8 bases remained unmatched. The CDR3 contains 16 residues. CDR3 in amino acids: CSVGEPTGGSYNEQFF. For the CDR3, the DNA is TGCAGCGTTGGCGAACCCACAGGGGGCTCCTACAATGAGCAGTTCTTC.

The chain has TRBV5-1 and TRBJ1-5; unclear D gene. Trimming shortened V by 0 bases and J by 2 bases, and 3 bases separated the two germline ends. CDR3 length equals 13 residues. Germline CDR1 and CDR2: SGHRS and YFSETQ. CDR3 DNA sequence: TGCGCCAGCAGCTTGGTCGGCAATCAGCCCCAGCATTTT. It codes for CASSLVGNQPQHF.

This clone appeared once. This chain connects TRBV11-2 to TRBJ1-1, with D possibly TRBD1 on 6 matching bases. V shed 2 bases and J shed 5 bases, with 9 bases lying between them. The CDR3 has 13 residues. In germline, CDR1 is SGHAT, CDR2 FQNNGV. CDR3 DNA sequence: TGTGCCAGCAGCTTACCAGGGGTAACTGAAGCTTTCTTT. Translated: CASSLPGVTEAFF.

The chain joins TRBV3-1 (or the pseudogene TRBV3-2) to TRBJ2-3; TRBD2 aligns across 12 bases. The trim removed 6 bases at V and 0 bases at J, leaving 16 bases unmatched. The CDR3 is made up of 20 amino acids. The germline V gene has CDR1 LGHDT and CDR2 YNNKEL (reference sequence). In DNA, the CDR3 is TGTGCCAGCAGTCTCGAGGGGCTAGCGGGGGGGCCGCTCAGCACAGATACGCAGTATTTT. Protein: CASSLEGLAGGPLSTDTQYF.